This entry describes one T cell receptor beta chain. Generated by immunoSEQ multiplex PCR, the TCRdb table keeps only in-frame clones and is missing some. The sample contains some 7,600 clones, roughly 69% of which appear only once. These data originate in a study of immune evolution from preneoplasia to lung adenocarcinoma. The germline V gene encodes CDR1 WSHSY and CDR2 SAAADI. The CDR3 is 14 amino acids. Trimming pared 4 bases from V and 0 bases from J, leaving 9 bases between. This clonotype originated in a donor at least 70 years old with lung adenocarcinoma. Some clones in this sample may be carry-over from other donors' samples. Material: FFPE atypical adenomatous hyperplasia tissue from the lung. Indicated subset: atypical adenomatous hyperplasia (AAH), lung preneoplasia. The V and J genes are TRBV10-2 and TRBJ1-1; D not resolved. The CDR3 DNA follows: TGCGCCAGCAGTGGTAGCGGTCTGAACACTGAAGCTTTCTTT. This translates into CASSGSGLNTEAFF.